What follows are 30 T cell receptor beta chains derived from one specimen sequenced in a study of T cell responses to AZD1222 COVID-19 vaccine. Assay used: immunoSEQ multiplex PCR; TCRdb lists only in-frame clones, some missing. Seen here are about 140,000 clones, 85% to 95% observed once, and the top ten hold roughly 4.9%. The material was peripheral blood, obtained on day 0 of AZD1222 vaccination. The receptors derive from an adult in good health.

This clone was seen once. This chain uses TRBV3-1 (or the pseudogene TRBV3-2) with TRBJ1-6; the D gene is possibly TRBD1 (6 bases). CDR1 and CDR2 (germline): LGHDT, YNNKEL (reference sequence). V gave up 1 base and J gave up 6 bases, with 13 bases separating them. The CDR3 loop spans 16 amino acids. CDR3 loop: CASSQVGGARNSPLHF. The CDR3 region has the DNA TGTGCCAGCAGCCAAGTGGGGGGGGCCCGTAATTCACCCCTCCACTTT.

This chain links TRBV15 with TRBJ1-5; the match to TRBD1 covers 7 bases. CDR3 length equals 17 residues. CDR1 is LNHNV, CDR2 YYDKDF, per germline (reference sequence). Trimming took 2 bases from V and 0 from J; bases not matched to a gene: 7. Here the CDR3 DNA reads TGTGCCACCAGCAGACAGCGCCGGACAGGTAGCAATCAGCCCCAGCATTTT. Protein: CATSRQRRTGSNQPQHF.

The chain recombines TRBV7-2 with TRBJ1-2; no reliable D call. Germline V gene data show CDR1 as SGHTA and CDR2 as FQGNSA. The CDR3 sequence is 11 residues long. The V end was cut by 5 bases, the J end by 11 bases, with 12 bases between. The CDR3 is CASSLRTDYTF. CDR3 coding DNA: TGTGCCAGCAGCCTCCGCACGGATTACACCTTC. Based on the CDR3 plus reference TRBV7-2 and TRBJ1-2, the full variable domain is GAGVSQSPSNKVTEKGKDVELRCDPISGHTALYWYRQSLGQGLEFLIYFQGNSAPDKSGLPSDRFSAERTGGSVSTLTIQRTQQEDSAVYLCASSLRTDYTFGSGTRLTVV.

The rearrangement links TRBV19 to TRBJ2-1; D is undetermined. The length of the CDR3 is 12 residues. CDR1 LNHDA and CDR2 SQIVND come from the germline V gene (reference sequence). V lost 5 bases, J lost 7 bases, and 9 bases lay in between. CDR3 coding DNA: TGTGCCAGTAGTCTTCAATGGAATGAGCAGTTCTTC. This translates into CASSLQWNEQFF.

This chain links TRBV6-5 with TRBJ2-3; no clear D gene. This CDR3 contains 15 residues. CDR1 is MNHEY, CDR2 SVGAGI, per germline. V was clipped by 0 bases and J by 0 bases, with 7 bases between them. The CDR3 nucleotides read TGTGCCAGCAGTTACTCTCGTTTTAGCACAGATACGCAGTATTTT. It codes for CASSYSRFSTDTQYF.

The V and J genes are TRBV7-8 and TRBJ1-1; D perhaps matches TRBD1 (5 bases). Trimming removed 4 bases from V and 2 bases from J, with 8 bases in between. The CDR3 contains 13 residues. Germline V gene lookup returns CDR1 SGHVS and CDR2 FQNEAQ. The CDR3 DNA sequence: TGTGCCAGCAGCTCGGACACAAACACTGAAGCTTTCTTT. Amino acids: CASSSDTNTEAFF.

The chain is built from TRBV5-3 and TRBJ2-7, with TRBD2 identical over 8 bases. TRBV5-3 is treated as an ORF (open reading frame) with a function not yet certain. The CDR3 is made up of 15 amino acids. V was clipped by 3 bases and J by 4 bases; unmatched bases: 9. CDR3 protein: CARSSGGADRYEQYF. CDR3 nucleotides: TGTGCCAGAAGCTCCGGGGGGGCAGATCGTTACGAGCAGTACTTC.

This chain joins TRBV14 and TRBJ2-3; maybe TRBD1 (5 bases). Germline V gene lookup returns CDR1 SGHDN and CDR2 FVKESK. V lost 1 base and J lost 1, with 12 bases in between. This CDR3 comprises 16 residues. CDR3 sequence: CASSQVRGRGTDTQYF. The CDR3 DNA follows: TGTGCCAGCAGCCAAGTTAGGGGCAGGGGCACAGATACGCAGTATTTT.

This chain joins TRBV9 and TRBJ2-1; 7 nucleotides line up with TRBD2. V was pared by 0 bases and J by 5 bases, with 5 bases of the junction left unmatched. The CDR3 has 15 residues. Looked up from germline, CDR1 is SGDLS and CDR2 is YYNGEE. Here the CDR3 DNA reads TGTGCCAGCAGCGTAGGACTAGCCTCTAACAATGAGCAGTTCTTC. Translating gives CASSVGLASNNEQFF.

The CDR3 reads CASSPTRGTGGYEQYF. DNA of the CDR3: TGTGCCAGCAGCCCAACGCGCGGGACAGGGGGGTACGAGCAGTACTTC. The chain combines TRBV3-1 (or the pseudogene TRBV3-2) with TRBJ2-7, with 11 bases lining up with TRBD1. Looked up from germline, CDR1 is LGHDT and CDR2 is YNNKEL (reference sequence). The junction had 9 bases not matched to a gene; V was cut back by 4 bases and J by 4 bases. The CDR3 is 16 amino acids.

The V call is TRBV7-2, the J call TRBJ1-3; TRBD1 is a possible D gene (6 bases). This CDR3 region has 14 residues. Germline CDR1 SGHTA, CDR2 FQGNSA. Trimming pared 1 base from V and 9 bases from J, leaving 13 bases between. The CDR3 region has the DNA TGTGCCAGCAGCTTAGGGACAGCGGGAGGCACCATATATTTT. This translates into CASSLGTAGGTIYF.

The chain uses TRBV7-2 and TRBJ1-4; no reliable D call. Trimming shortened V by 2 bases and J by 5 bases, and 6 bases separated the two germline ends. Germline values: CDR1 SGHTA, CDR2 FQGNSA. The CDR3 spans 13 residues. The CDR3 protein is CASSLRRNEKLFF. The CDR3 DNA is TGTGCCAGCAGCTTAAGAAGAAATGAAAAACTGTTTTTT.

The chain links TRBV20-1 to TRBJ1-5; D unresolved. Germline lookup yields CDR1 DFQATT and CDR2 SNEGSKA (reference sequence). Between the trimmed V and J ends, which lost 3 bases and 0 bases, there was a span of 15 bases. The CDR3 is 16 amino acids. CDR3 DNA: TGCAGTGCTAGTAGGTGGAGGAGAAATAGCAATCAGCCCCAGCATTTT. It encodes CSASRWRRNSNQPQHF.

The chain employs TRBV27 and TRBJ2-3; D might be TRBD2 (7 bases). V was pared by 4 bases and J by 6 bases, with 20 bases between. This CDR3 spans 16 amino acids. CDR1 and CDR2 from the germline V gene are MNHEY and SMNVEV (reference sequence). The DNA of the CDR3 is TGTGCCAGCAGTTCCAGACAATGGGAGGGGGAGGATACGCAGTATTTT. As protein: CASSSRQWEGEDTQYF.

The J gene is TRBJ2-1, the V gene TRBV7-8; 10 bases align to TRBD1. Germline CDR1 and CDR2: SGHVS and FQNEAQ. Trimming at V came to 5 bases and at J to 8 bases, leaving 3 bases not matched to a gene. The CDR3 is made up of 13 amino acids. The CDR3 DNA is TGTGCCAGCAGCCACGGACAGGGGGATGAGCAGTTCTTC. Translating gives CASSHGQGDEQFF.

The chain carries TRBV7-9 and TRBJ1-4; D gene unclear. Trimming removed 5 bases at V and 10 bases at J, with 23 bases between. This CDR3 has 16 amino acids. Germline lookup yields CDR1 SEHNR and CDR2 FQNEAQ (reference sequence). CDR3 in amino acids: CASSPLMGGITGKLFF. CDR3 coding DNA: TGTGCCAGCAGCCCGCTAATGGGAGGGATCACGGGAAAACTGTTTTTT.

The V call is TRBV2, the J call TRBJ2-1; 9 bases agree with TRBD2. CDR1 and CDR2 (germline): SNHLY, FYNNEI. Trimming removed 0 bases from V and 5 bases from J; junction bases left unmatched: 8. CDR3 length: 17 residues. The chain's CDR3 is CASSEAFASGTHNEQFF. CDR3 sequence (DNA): TGTGCCAGCAGTGAAGCCTTCGCTAGCGGGACCCACAATGAGCAGTTCTTC.

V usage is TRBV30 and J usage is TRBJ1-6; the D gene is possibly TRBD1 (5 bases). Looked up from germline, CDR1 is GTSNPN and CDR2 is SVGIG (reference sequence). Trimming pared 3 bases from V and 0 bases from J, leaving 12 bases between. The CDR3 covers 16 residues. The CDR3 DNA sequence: TGTGCCTGGAGCGGGGACTTGAGCTCCTATAATTCACCCCTCCACTTT. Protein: CAWSGDLSSYNSPLHF.

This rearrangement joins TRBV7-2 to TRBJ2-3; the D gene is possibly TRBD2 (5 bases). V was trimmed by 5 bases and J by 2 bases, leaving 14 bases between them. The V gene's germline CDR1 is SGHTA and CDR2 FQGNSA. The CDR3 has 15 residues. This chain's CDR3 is CASSHSGSNTDTQYF. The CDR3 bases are TGTGCCAGCAGCCACAGCGGTTCCAACACAGATACGCAGTATTTT.

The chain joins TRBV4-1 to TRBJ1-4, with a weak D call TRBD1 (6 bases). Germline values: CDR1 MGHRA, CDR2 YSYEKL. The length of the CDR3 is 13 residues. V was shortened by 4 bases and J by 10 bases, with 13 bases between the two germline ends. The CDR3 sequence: CASSRAGVVKLFF. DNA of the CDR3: TGCGCCAGCAGCCGGGCAGGGGTGGTAAAACTGTTTTTT.

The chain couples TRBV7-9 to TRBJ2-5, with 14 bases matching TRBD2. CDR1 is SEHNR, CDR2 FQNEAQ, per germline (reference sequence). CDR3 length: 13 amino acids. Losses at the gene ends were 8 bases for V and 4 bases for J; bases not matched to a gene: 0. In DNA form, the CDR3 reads TGTGCCAGCGGACTAGCGGGAGGAGAGACCCAGTACTTC. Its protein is CASGLAGGETQYF. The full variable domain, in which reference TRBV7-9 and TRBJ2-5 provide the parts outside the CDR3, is DTGVSQNPRHKITKRGQNVTFRCDPISEHNRLYWYRQTLGQGPEFLTYFQNEAQLEKSRLLSDRFSAERPKGSFSTLEIQRTEQGDSAMYLCASGLAGGETQYFGPGTRLLVL.

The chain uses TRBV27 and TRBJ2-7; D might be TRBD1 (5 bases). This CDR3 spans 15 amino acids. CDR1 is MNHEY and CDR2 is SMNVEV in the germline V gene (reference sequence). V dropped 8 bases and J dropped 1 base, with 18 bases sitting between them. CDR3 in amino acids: CASAGWGRASYEQYF. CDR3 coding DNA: TGTGCCAGCGCTGGTTGGGGCAGGGCTTCCTACGAGCAGTACTTC.

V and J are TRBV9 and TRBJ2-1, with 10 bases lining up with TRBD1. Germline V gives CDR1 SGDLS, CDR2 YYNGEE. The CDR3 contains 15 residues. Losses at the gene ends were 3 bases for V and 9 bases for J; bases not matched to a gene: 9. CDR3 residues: CASSGDRGLTIEQFF. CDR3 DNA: TGTGCCAGCAGCGGAGACAGGGGGCTTACGATTGAGCAGTTCTTC.

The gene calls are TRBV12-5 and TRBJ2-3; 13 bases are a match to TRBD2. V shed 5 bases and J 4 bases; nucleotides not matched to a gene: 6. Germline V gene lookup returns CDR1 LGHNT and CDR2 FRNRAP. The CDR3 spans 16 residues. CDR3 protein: CASGLTSGRAPDTQYF. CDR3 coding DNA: TGTGCTAGTGGTCTCACTAGCGGGAGGGCCCCAGATACGCAGTATTTT.

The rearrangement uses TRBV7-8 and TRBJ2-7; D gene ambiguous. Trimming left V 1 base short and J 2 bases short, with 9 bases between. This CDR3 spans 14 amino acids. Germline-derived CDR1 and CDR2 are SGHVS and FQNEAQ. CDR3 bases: TGTGCCAGCAGCTTAGATGTCAGTACCTACGAGCAGTACTTC. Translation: CASSLDVSTYEQYF.

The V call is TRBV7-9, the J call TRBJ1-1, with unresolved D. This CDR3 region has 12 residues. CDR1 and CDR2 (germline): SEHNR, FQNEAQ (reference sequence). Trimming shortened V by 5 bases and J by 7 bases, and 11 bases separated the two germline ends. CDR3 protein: CASSPRTDEAFF. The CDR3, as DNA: TGTGCCAGCAGCCCTCGGACGGATGAAGCTTTCTTT.

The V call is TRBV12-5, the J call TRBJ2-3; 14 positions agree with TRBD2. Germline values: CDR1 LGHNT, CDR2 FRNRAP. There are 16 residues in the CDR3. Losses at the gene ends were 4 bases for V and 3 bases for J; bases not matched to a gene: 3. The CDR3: CASGSGLAGETDTQYF. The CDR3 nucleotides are TGTGCTAGTGGTTCGGGACTAGCGGGAGAGACAGATACGCAGTATTTT.

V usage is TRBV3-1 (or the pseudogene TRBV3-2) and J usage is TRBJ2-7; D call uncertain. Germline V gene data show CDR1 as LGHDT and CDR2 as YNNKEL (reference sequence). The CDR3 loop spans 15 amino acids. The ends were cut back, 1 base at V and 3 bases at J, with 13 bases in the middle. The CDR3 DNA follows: TGTGCCAGCAGCCAAGCGGAACGCCCCAACTACGAGCAGTACTTC. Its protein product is CASSQAERPNYEQYF.

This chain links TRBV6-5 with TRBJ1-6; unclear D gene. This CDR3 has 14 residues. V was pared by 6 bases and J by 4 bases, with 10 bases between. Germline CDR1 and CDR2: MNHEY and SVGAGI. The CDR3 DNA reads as TGTGCCAGCAGACCGACTGATTATAATTCACCCCTCCACTTT. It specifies CASRPTDYNSPLHF.

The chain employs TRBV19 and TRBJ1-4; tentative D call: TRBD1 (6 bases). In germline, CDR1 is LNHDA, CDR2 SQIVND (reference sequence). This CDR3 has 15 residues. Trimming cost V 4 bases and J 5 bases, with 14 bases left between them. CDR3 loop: CASSNAGARNEKLFF. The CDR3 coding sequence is TGTGCCAGTAGTAATGCAGGGGCTAGAAATGAAAAACTGTTTTTT.